This TCR beta chain was identified during a study of T cell responses to AZD1222 COVID-19 vaccine. Background on the study: Whether given at about 4 or about 12 weeks, second doses were pooled. Findings and limits, study-wide: Unmutated variant regions are reportedly targeted by nearly half of spike-specific TCRs.

With regard to this clone: Antigen specificity is unknown.

Generated by immunoSEQ multiplex PCR, the TCRdb table keeps only in-frame clones and is missing some. The sample yields some 70,000 clones, roughly 84% seen once. V was trimmed by 7 bases and J by 5 bases, leaving 20 bases between them. The CDR3 has 15 amino acids. In germline, CDR1 is MDHEN, CDR2 SYDVKM. The gene calls are TRBV28 and TRBJ1-2, with D possibly matching TRBD1 (5 bases). Specimen: peripheral blood, collected on day 0 of AZD1222 vaccination. This TCR came from an adult in good health. This CDR3 is CASNLPGRVLYGYTF. In nucleotides, the CDR3 is TGTGCCAGCAATCTCCCCGGCAGGGTGTTATATGGCTACACCTTC.